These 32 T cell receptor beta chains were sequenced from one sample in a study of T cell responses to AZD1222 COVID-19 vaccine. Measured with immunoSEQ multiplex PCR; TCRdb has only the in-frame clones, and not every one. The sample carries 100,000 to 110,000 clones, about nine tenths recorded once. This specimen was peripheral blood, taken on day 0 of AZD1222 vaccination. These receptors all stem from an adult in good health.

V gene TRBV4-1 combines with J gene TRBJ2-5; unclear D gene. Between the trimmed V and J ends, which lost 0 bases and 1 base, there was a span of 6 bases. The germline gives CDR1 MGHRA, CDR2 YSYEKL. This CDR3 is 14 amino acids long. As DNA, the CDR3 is TGCGCCAGCAGCCAAGATTTTAGCCAAGAGACCCAGTACTTC. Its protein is CASSQDFSQETQYF.

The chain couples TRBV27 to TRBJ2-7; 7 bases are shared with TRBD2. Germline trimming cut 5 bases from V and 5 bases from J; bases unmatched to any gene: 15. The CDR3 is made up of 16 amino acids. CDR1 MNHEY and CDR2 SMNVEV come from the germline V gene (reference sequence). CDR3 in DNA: TGTGCCAGCAGTATAAGGGGACCCGGGAGGAGCGACGAGCAGTACTTC. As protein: CASSIRGPGRSDEQYF.

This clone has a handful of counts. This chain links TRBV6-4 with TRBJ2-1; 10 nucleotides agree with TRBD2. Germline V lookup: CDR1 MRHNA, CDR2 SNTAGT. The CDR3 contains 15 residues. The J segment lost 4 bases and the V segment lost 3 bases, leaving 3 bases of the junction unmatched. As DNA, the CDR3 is TGTGCCAGCAGTGAAGGACTAGCGGATTACAATGAGCAGTTCTTC. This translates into CASSEGLADYNEQFF.

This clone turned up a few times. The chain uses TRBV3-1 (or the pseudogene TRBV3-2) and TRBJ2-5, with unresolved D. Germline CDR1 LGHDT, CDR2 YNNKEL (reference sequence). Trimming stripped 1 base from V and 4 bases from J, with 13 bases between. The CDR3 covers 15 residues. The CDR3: CASSQGSFDSETQYF. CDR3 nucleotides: TGTGCCAGCAGCCAAGGATCGTTTGACTCAGAGACCCAGTACTTC.

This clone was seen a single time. The CDR3 coding sequence is TGTGCCAGCAGCTTGGGAGAGACGAGCTCCTACGAGCAGTACTTC. It encodes CASSLGETSSYEQYF. This chain uses TRBV5-5 with TRBJ2-7; D remains unclear. Germline lookup yields CDR1 SGHKS and CDR2 YYEKEE (reference sequence). The CDR3 is made up of 15 amino acids. The V gene lost 0 bases and the J gene lost 0 bases, with 10 bases spanning the gap.

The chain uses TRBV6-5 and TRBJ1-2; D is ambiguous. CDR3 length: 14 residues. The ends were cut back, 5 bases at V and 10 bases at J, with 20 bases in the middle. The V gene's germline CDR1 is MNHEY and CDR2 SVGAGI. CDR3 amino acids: CASSRPASEGNYTF. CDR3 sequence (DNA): TGTGCCAGCAGTCGACCGGCCTCAGAAGGGAACTACACCTTC.

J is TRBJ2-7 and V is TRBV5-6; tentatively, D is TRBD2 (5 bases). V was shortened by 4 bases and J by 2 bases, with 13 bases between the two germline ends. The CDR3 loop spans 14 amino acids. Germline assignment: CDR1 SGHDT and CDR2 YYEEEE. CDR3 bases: TGTGCCAGCAGCCCACTCTCAGCGGCCTACGAGCAGTACTTC. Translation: CASSPLSAAYEQYF. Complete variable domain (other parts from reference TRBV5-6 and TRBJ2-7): DAGVTQSPTHLIKTRGQQVTLRCSPKSGHDTVSWYQQALGQGPQFIFQYYEEEERQRGNFPDRFSGHQFPNYSSELNVNALLLGDSALYLCASSPLSAAYEQYFGPGTRLTVT.

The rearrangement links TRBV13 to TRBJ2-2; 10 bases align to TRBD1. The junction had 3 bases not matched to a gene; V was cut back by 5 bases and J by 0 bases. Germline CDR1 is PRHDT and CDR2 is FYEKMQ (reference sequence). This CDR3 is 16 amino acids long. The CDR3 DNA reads TGTGCCAGCAGCCTCGGACAGGGGGCGAACACCGGGGAGCTGTTTTTT. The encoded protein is CASSLGQGANTGELFF. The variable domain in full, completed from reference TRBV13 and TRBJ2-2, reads AAGVIQSPRHLIKEKRETATLKCYPIPRHDTVYWYQQGPGQDPQFLISFYEKMQSDKGSIPDRFSAQQFSDYHSELNMSSLELGDSALYFCASSLGQGANTGELFFGEGSRLTVL.

The CDR3 here is CASSPRDRSYEQYF. CDR3 bases: TGTGCCAGCAGCCCCCGGGACAGAAGCTACGAGCAGTACTTC. V is TRBV28 and J is TRBJ2-7; TRBD1 agrees at 7 bases. The CDR3 has 14 residues. Unmatched junction bases numbered 8, after V lost 6 bases and J lost 3 bases. Germline V CDR1 and CDR2: MDHEN, SYDVKM.

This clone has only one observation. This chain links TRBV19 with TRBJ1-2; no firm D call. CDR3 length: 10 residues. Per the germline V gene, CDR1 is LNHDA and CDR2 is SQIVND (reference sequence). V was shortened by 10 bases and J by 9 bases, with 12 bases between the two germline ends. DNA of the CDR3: TGTGCCACAGGAGATTATCGCTACACCTTC. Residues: CATGDYRYTF.

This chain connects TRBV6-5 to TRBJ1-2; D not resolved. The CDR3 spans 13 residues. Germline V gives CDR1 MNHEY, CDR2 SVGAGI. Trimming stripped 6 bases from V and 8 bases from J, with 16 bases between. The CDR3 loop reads CASSPGLRMGYTF. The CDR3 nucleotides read TGTGCCAGCAGCCCCGGCCTAAGGATGGGCTACACCTTC.

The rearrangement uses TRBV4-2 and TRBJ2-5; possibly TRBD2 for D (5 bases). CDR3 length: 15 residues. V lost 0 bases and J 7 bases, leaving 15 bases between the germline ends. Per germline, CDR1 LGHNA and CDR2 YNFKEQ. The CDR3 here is CASSQDLFRRGTQYF. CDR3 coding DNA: TGTGCCAGCAGCCAAGATCTGTTCCGACGGGGGACCCAGTACTTC.

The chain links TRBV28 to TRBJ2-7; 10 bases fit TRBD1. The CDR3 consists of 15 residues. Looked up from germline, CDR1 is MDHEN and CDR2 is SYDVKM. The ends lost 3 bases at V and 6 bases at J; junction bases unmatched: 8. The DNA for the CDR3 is TGTGCCAGCAGTTTCCCCGGGACAGGGGCTCGCGAGCAGTACTTC. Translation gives CASSFPGTGAREQYF.

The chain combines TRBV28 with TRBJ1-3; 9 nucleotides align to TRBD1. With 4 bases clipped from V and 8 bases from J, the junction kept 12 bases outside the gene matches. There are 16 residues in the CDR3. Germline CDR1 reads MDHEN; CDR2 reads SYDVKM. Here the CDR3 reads CASSSPAGQGGDTIYF. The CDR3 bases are TGTGCCAGCAGTTCCCCTGCGGGACAGGGAGGAGACACCATATATTTT.

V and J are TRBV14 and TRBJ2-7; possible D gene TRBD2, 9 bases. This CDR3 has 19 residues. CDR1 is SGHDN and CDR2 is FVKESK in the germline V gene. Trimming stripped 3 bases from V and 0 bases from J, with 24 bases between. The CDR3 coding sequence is TGTGCCAGCAGCCAGCTAGCGGGACTCGCAGGGGGCAGCTCCTACGAGCAGTACTTC. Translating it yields CASSQLAGLAGGSSYEQYF. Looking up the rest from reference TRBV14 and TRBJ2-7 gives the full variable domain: EAGVTQFPSHSVIEKGQTVTLRCDPISGHDNLYWYRRVMGKEIKFLLHFVKESKQDESGMPNNRFLAERTGGTYSTLKVQPAELEDSGVYFCASSQLAGLAGGSSYEQYFGPGTRLTVT.

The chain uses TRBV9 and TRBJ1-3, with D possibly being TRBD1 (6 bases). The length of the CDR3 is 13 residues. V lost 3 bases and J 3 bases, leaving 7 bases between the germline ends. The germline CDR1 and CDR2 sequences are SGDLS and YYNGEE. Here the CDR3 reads CASSGTDGNTIYF. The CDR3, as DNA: TGTGCCAGCAGCGGGACAGATGGAAACACCATATATTTT.

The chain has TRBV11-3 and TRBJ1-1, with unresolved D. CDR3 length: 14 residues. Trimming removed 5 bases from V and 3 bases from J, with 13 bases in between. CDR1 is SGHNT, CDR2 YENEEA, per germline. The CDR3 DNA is TGTGCCAGCAGCCCCAATAGACATCACACTGAAGCTTTCTTT. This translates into CASSPNRHHTEAFF. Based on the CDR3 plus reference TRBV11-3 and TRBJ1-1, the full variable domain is EAGVVQSPRYKIIEKKQPVAFWCNPISGHNTLYWYLQNLGQGPELLIRYENEEAVDDSQLPKDRFSAERLKGVDSTLKIQPAELGDSAVYLCASSPNRHHTEAFFGQGTRLTVV.

The CDR3 reads CASSFPRGGAGNEQYF. CDR3 DNA sequence: TGTGCCAGCAGTTTCCCACGCGGGGGTGCCGGAAACGAGCAGTACTTC. V and J are TRBV28 and TRBJ2-7, with 7 bases fitting TRBD2. The V and J ends lost 3 bases and 5 bases, in that order; junction bases with no gene match: 13. The germline V gene encodes CDR1 MDHEN and CDR2 SYDVKM. CDR3 length equals 16 residues.

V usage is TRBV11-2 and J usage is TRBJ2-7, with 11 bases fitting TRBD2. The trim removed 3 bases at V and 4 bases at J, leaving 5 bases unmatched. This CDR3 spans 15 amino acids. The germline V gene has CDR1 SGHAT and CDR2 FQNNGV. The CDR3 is CASSLRLAGPYEQYF. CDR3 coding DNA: TGTGCCAGCAGCTTGAGACTAGCGGGACCGTACGAGCAGTACTTC.

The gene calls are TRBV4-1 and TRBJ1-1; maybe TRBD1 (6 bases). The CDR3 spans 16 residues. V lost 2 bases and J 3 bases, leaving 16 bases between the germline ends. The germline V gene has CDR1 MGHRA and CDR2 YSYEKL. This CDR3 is CASSQSGQPEDTEAFF. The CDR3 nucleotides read TGCGCCAGCAGCCAATCCGGACAGCCGGAGGACACTGAAGCTTTCTTT.

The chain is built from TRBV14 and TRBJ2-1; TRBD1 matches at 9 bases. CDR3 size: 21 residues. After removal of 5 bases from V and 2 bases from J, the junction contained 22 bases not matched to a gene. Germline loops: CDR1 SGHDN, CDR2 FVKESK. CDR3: CASSSRTGEGLRGRTYNEQFF. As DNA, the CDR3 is TGTGCCAGCAGCTCCAGGACAGGGGAAGGACTAAGGGGGAGAACCTACAATGAGCAGTTCTTC.

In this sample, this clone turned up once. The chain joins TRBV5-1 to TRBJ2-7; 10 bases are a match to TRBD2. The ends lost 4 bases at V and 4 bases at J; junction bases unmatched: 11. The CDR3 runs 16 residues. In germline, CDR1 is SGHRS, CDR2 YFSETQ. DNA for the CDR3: TGCGCCAGCAGCCGTGGGGGGGCTAGCGGGAGTTACGAGCAGTACTTC. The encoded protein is CASSRGGASGSYEQYF.

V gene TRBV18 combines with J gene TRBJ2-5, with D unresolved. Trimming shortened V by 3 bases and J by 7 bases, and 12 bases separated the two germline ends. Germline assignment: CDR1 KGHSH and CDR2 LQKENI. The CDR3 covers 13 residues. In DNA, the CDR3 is TGTGCCAGCTCACCTCCCCTCAGGACGACCCAGTACTTC. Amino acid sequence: CASSPPLRTTQYF.

CDR3 coding DNA: TGTGCCAGCAGTTTGATGCTGAACACTGAAGCTTTCTTT. Its protein is CASSLMLNTEAFF. The genes are TRBV27 and TRBJ1-1; D not certain. Trimming pared 3 bases from V and 0 bases from J, leaving 5 bases between. The CDR3 length is 13 residues. Per germline, CDR1 MNHEY and CDR2 SMNVEV (reference sequence).

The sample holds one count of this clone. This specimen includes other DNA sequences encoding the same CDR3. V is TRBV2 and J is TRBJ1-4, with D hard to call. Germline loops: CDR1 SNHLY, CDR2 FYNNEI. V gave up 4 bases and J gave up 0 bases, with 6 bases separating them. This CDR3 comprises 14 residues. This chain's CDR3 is CASSGPATNEKLFF. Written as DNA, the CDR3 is TGTGCCAGCAGTGGGCCCGCAACTAATGAAAAACTGTTTTTT.

This CDR3 reads CASSLVQKMNTGELFF. For the CDR3, the DNA is TGTGCCAGCAGCTTAGTCCAGAAGATGAACACCGGGGAGCTGTTTTTT. The gene calls are TRBV7-2 and TRBJ2-2; the D is unclear. Germline-derived CDR1 and CDR2 are SGHTA and FQGNSA. The CDR3 contains 16 residues. Trimming left V 1 base short and J 1 base short, with 10 bases between.

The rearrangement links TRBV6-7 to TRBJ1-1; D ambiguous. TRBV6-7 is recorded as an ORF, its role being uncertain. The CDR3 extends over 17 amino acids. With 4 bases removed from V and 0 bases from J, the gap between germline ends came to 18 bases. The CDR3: CASSSTLWGGMNTEAFF. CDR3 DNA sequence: TGTGCCAGCAGTTCCACTCTGTGGGGTGGGATGAACACTGAAGCTTTCTTT.

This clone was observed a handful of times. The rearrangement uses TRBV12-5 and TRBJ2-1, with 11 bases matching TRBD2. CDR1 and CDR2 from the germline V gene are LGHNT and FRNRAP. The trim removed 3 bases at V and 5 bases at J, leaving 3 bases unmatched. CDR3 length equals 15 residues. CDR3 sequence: CASGFGLAGNNEQFF. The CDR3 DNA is TGTGCTAGTGGTTTCGGACTAGCGGGCAACAATGAGCAGTTCTTC.

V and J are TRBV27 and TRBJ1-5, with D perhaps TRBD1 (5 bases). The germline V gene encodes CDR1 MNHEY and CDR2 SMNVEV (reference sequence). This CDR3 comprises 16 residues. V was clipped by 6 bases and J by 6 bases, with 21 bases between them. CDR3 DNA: TGTGCCAGCAGCCTCTTGGGGGGAGGTGTGCCTCAGCCCCAGCATTTT. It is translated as CASSLLGGGVPQPQHF.

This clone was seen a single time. For the CDR3, the DNA is TGTGCCAGCAGCCCTAGCGGAGGATACAATGAGCAGTTCTTC. Translation gives CASSPSGGYNEQFF. This chain uses TRBV2 with TRBJ2-1, with 7 positions matching TRBD2. V was clipped by 6 bases and J by 4 bases; unmatched bases: 6. The CDR3 sequence is 14 residues long. Germline CDR1 is SNHLY and CDR2 is FYNNEI.

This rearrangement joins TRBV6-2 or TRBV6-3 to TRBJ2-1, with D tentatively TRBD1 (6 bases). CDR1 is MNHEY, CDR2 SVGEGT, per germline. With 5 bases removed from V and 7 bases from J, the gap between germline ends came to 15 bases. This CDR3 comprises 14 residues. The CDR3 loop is CASSKGELHNEQFF. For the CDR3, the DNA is TGTGCCAGCAGTAAGGGGGAGTTGCATAATGAGCAGTTCTTC.

This chain's CDR3 is CASSGMEAGDGQPQHF. Here the CDR3 DNA reads TGTGCCAGCAGTGGTATGGAGGCAGGGGATGGCCAGCCCCAGCATTTT. The genes are TRBV25-1 and TRBJ1-5; perhaps TRBD1 as D (6 bases). CDR3 length: 16 residues. The V end was cut by 4 bases, the J end by 7 bases, with 20 bases between. Germline loops: CDR1 MGHDK, CDR2 SYGVNS.